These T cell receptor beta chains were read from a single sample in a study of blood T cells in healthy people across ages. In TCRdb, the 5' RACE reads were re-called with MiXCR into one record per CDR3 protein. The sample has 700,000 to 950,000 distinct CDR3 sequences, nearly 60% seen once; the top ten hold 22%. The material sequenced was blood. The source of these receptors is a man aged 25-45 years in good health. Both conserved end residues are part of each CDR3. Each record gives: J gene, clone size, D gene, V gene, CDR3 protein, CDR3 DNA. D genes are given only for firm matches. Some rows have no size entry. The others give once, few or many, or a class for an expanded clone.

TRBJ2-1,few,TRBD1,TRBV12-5,CASGPGTGEIEEQFF,TGTGCTAGTGGTCCCGGGACAGGAGAAATTGAGGAGCAGTTCTTC
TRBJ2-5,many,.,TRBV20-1,CSARRGQETQYF,TGCAGTGCTAGAAGGGGACAAGAGACCCAGTACTTC
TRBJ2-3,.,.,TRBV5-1,CATKEGSGDTQYF,TGCGCCACGAAGGAGGGATCGGGCGATACGCAGTATTTT
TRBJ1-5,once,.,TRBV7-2,CASSTTAGGQPQHF,TGTGCCAGCAGTACGACAGCGGGAGGTCAGCCCCAGCATTTT
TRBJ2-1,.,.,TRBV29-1,CSVPTQLPSNEQFF,TGCAGCGTACCGACACAGCTCCCTTCCAATGAGCAGTTCTTC
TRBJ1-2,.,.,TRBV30,CAWSKSVSGEGRGYTF,TGTGCCTGGAGTAAGTCGGTTTCGGGGGAAGGTCGTGGCTACACCTTC
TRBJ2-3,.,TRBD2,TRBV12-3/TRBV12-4,CASTRGGADTQYF,TGTGCCAGCACTCGGGGGGGAGCAGATACGCAGTATTTT
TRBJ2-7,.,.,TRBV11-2,CASSLDRFTGYSYEQYF,TGTGCCAGCAGCTTAGACCGATTCACAGGATACTCCTACGAGCAGTACTTC
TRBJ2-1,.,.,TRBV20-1,CSASAMDGPGSYNEQFF,TGCAGTGCTAGTGCCATGGATGGACCCGGCTCCTACAATGAGCAGTTCTTC
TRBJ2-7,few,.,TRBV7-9,CASSPPGAYEQYF,TGTGCCAGCTCACCACCGGGGGCCTACGAGCAGTACTTC
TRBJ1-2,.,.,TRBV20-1,CSASVGGGYTF,TGCAGTGCTAGTGTAGGGGGTGGCTACACCTTC
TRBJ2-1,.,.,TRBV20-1,CSARDPFGSVQFF,TGCAGTGCTAGAGATCCTTTCGGGAGTGTGCAGTTCTTC
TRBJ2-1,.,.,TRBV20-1,CSADRRAVNEQFF,TGCAGTGCTGATCGGAGGGCGGTCAATGAGCAGTTCTTC
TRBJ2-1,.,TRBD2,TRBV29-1,CSVASGSPGKQFF,TGCAGCGTTGCTAGCGGGAGTCCCGGAAAGCAGTTCTTC
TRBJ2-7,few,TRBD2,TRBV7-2,CASSPGTSAYEQYF,TGTGCCAGCAGCCCCGGGACTAGCGCCTACGAGCAGTACTTC
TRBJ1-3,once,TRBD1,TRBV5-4,CASSATGAGNTIYF,TGTGCCAGCAGCGCGACAGGGGCCGGAAACACCATATATTTT
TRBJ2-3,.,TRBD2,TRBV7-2,CASSPRLAGLPDTQYF,TGTGCCAGCAGCCCTCGACTAGCGGGATTACCAGATACGCAGTATTTT
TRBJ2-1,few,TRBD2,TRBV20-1,CSAIILAGPQRGSYNEQFF,TGCAGTGCTATTATCTTAGCGGGGCCTCAGCGGGGCTCCTACAATGAGCAGTTCTTC
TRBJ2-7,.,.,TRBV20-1,CSARVGGGEQYF,TGCAGTGCTAGAGTGGGAGGGGGCGAGCAGTACTTC
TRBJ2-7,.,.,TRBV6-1,CASSDLTLRGYEQYF,TGTGCCAGCAGTGACCTAACCCTGAGGGGGTACGAGCAGTACTTC
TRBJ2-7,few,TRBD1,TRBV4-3,CASSQAEGAREQYF,TGCGCCAGCAGCCAAGCAGAGGGGGCGCGCGAGCAGTACTTC
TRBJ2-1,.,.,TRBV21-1,CASSKGLAGVNEQFF,TGTGCCAGCAGCAAAGGTCTAGCGGGAGTCAATGAGCAGTTCTTC
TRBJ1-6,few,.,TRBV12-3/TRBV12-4,CASSLRRKSPLHF,TGTGCCAGCAGTTTAAGGAGGAAGTCACCCCTCCACTTT
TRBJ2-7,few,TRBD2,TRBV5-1,CASSPWTSGASYEQYF,TGCGCCAGCAGCCCCTGGACTAGCGGGGCCTCCTACGAGCAGTACTTC
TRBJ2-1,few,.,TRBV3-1,CASSQEPYNEQFF,TGTGCCAGCAGCCAAGAACCCTACAATGAGCAGTTCTTC
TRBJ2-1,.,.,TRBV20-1,CSASRTYYNEQFF,TGCAGTGCTAGCCGGACGTACTACAATGAGCAGTTCTTC
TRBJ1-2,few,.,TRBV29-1,CSALGDGYTF,TGCAGCGCTCTCGGAGATGGCTACACCTTC
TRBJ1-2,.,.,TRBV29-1,CSVEDLGGYGYTF,TGCAGCGTTGAGGACCTTGGCGGCTATGGCTACACCTTC
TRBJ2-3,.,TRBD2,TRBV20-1,CSGRETTSTDTQYF,TGCAGTGGGCGGGAGACCACCAGCACAGATACGCAGTATTTT
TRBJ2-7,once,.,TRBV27,CASSYVGGTTNYEQYF,TGTGCCAGCAGTTATGTTGGTGGGACAACGAACTACGAGCAGTACTTC
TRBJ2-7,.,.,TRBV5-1,CASSLNSQYEQYF,TGCGCCAGCAGCTTAAACAGCCAATACGAGCAGTACTTC
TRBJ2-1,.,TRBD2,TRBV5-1,CASSAGLAGDPSYNEQFF,TGCGCCAGCAGCGCGGGACTAGCGGGAGACCCCTCCTACAATGAGCAGTTCTTC
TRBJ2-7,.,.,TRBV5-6,CASSILHRHEQYF,TGTGCCAGCAGCATCCTACACAGGCACGAGCAGTACTTC
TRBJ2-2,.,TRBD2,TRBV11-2,CASRLAGGPGELFF,TGTGCCAGCAGGCTCGCGGGGGGCCCCGGGGAGCTGTTTTTT
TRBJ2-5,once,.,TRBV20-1,CSAGQLRYF,TGCAGTGCAGGGCAGTTGAGGTACTTC
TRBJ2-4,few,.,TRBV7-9,CASSLLGGAKNIQYF,TGTGCCAGCAGCCTCCTCGGGGGTGCCAAAAACATTCAGTACTTC
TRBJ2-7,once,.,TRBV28,CASSTTIVLLGSYEQYF,TGTGCCAGCAGTACCACGATAGTCCTTCTTGGGAGCTACGAGCAGTACTTC
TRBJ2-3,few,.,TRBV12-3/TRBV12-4,CASSLAQTSEVTDTQYF,TGTGCCAGCAGTTTGGCTCAGACCTCAGAAGTCACAGATACGCAGTATTTT
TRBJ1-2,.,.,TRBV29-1,CSVEDHKAAGYTF,TGCAGCGTTGAAGATCATAAGGCGGCTGGCTACACCTTC
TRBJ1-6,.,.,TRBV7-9,CASSPSGALSPLHF,TGCGCCAGCAGCCCATCCGGGGCTCTGTCACCCCTCCACTTT
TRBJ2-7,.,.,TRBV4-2,CASSQGHRNDEQYF,TGTGCCAGCAGCCAAGGACACAGGAACGACGAGCAGTACTTC
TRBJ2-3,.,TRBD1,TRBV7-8,CASSDRTGTVDTDTQYF,TGTGCCAGCAGCGACAGAACCGGGACAGTTGATACAGATACGCAGTATTTT